This is a list of T cell receptor beta chains from one sample in a study of vaccination and CD4 T cells after COVID-19. TCRdb independently ran MiXCR on the PCR reads; one entry per CDR3 protein. The table records thousands of distinct CDR3 sequences, 70% to 80% of them present only once. Antigens of these TCRs are unknown. The sequencing input was CD4+ T cells from blood, cultured in vitro. The receptor source for this set is a human donor who had recovered from COVID-19. Both conserved end residues are part of each CDR3. Each record gives: D gene, J gene, V gene, clone size, CDR3 DNA, CDR3 protein. D genes are given only for firm matches. Rows may omit the clone size; those that give it use once, few, many or a size class.

D gene: NA; J gene: TRBJ1-2; V gene: TRBV20-1; clone size: NA; CDR3 DNA: TGCAGTGCCACCCGGGATAGGCAAGGCGGCTACACCTTC; CDR3 protein: CSATRDRQGGYTF
D gene: NA; J gene: TRBJ2-3; V gene: TRBV20-1; clone size: NA; CDR3 DNA: TGCAGTGCGTGGGACGCCCGCACAGATACGCAGTATTTT; CDR3 protein: CSAWDARTDTQYF
D gene: NA; J gene: TRBJ1-2; V gene: TRBV12-3/TRBV12-4; clone size: once; CDR3 DNA: TGTGCCAGCACCCGAGGGTCGGGAACTAACTATGGCTACACCTTC; CDR3 protein: CASTRGSGTNYGYTF
D gene: NA; J gene: TRBJ1-3; V gene: TRBV19; clone size: few; CDR3 DNA: TGTGCCAGTAGTATGGGGGCGGTCTCTGGAAACACCATATATTTT; CDR3 protein: CASSMGAVSGNTIYF
D gene: TRBD2; J gene: TRBJ2-3; V gene: TRBV6-1; clone size: NA; CDR3 DNA: TGTGCCAGCAGCATAGCGGGGGGGCAGGCAGATACGCAGTATTTT; CDR3 protein: CASSIAGGQADTQYF
D gene: NA; J gene: TRBJ1-2; V gene: TRBV14; clone size: large; CDR3 DNA: TGTGCCAGCAGCCAAGAATTAAGATATGGCTACACCTTC; CDR3 protein: CASSQELRYGYTF
D gene: TRBD1; J gene: TRBJ1-2; V gene: TRBV2; clone size: NA; CDR3 DNA: TGTGCCAGCAGTGGAGGCTGGGGACAGGGATATGGCTACACCTTC; CDR3 protein: CASSGGWGQGYGYTF
D gene: TRBD2; J gene: TRBJ2-1; V gene: TRBV7-9; clone size: NA; CDR3 DNA: TGTGCCAGCAGCTTAGGGCCTAGCGGGGGTGGTGAGCAGTTCTTC; CDR3 protein: CASSLGPSGGGEQFF
D gene: NA; J gene: TRBJ2-6; V gene: TRBV2; clone size: few; CDR3 DNA: TGTGCCAGCATCGGGTTCGGAGCCAACGTCCTGACTTTC; CDR3 protein: CASIGFGANVLTF
D gene: TRBD1; J gene: TRBJ1-2; V gene: TRBV11-2; clone size: large; CDR3 DNA: TGTGCCAGCAGCTTCCGGGACAGGGGCCAGGGAGGCTACACCTTC; CDR3 protein: CASSFRDRGQGGYTF
D gene: NA; J gene: TRBJ1-2; V gene: TRBV5-3; clone size: NA; CDR3 DNA: TGTGCCAGAAGCCAAAGGACAGCTCGAGCTAACTATGGCTACACCTTC; CDR3 protein: CARSQRTARANYGYTF
D gene: NA; J gene: TRBJ1-5; V gene: TRBV20-1; clone size: once; CDR3 DNA: TGCAGTGCTAGTATGACTCAGACTAATCAGCCCCAGCATTTT; CDR3 protein: CSASMTQTNQPQHF
D gene: TRBD2; J gene: TRBJ2-7; V gene: TRBV20-1; clone size: NA; CDR3 DNA: TGCAGTGCTAGAGATCGCGTAGCGGGGGGGCCTTACGAGCAGTACTTC; CDR3 protein: CSARDRVAGGPYEQYF
D gene: NA; J gene: TRBJ1-2; V gene: TRBV7-9; clone size: NA; CDR3 DNA: TGTGCCAGCAGCCCAAACAGGGCAAAGGGGTACACCTTC; CDR3 protein: CASSPNRAKGYTF
D gene: NA; J gene: TRBJ2-5; V gene: TRBV12-3/TRBV12-4; clone size: few; CDR3 DNA: TGTGCCAGCAGACCGACAGGACCCCAAGAGACCCAGTACTTC; CDR3 protein: CASRPTGPQETQYF
D gene: NA; J gene: TRBJ2-2; V gene: TRBV6-5; clone size: NA; CDR3 DNA: TGTGCCAGCAGTTACACCCCCGGACCCACCGGGGAGCTGTTTTTT; CDR3 protein: CASSYTPGPTGELFF
D gene: TRBD1; J gene: TRBJ1-1; V gene: TRBV20-1; clone size: NA; CDR3 DNA: TGCAGTGCTAGCAGACAGGGCGGGAACACTGAAGCTTTCTTT; CDR3 protein: CSASRQGGNTEAFF
D gene: TRBD2; J gene: TRBJ2-3; V gene: TRBV2; clone size: medium-sized; CDR3 DNA: TGTGCCAGCAGACGATGGACTAGCGGGTCTGGCACAGATACGCAGTATTTT; CDR3 protein: CASRRWTSGSGTDTQYF
D gene: NA; J gene: TRBJ2-2; V gene: TRBV6-2/TRBV6-3; clone size: NA; CDR3 DNA: TGTGCCAGCAGTTATTGGGCAGGGGTTTCCGGGGAGCTGTTTTTT; CDR3 protein: CASSYWAGVSGELFF
D gene: NA; J gene: TRBJ2-1; V gene: TRBV5-4; clone size: NA; CDR3 DNA: TGTGCCAGCAGCGGCGACAGGTGGACCTACAATGAGCAGTTCTTC; CDR3 protein: CASSGDRWTYNEQFF
D gene: NA; J gene: TRBJ1-2; V gene: TRBV6-1; clone size: NA; CDR3 DNA: TGTGCCAGCAAAGAAGGGACTGCGCACGGCTACACCTTC; CDR3 protein: CASKEGTAHGYTF
D gene: TRBD2; J gene: TRBJ2-1; V gene: TRBV30; clone size: NA; CDR3 DNA: TGTGCCTGGGTGCTAGCGGGGGGGCGGAATGAGCAGTTCTTC; CDR3 protein: CAWVLAGGRNEQFF
D gene: TRBD1; J gene: TRBJ1-2; V gene: TRBV6-2/TRBV6-3; clone size: NA; CDR3 DNA: TGTGCCAGCAGCTCCGGACAGGGTCGTTCCCATCGTAACTATGGCTACACCTTC; CDR3 protein: CASSSGQGRSHRNYGYTF
D gene: NA; J gene: TRBJ1-2; V gene: TRBV7-2; clone size: NA; CDR3 DNA: TGTGCCAGCAGCTTATCCGGATTTGGGGACGGCTACACCTTC; CDR3 protein: CASSLSGFGDGYTF
D gene: NA; J gene: TRBJ2-2; V gene: TRBV6-2/TRBV6-3; clone size: NA; CDR3 DNA: TGTGCCAGCAGTTATGTGAACACCGGGGAGCTGTTTTTT; CDR3 protein: CASSYVNTGELFF
D gene: NA; J gene: TRBJ1-2; V gene: TRBV27; clone size: once; CDR3 DNA: TGTGCCAGCAGTTGGGGGGCTGGGGGCTATGGCTACACCTTC; CDR3 protein: CASSWGAGGYGYTF